One and the same sample provided the 16 T cell receptor beta chains below, sequenced in a study of blood T cells in healthy people across ages. Sample-barcoded 5' priming and a J-beta primer mix drove a second PCR of 7 to 11 cycles. TCRdb called the 5' RACE reads again in MiXCR, with one record for every CDR3 protein. Of about 1 million distinct CDR3 sequences listed, over 35% were seen once; the top ten hold 15% to 20%. The specimen was blood. These TCRs come from a woman aged 55-70 years in good health.

The chain carries TRBV2 and TRBJ2-7, with D tentatively TRBD2 (6 bases). CDR1 and CDR2 (germline): SNHLY, FYNNEI. Trimming took off 4 bases at V and 5 bases at J, with 15 bases between the two ends. The CDR3 consists of 14 residues. In DNA form, the CDR3 reads TGTGCCAGCAGTGTGCTGTCCTCGGGAGACGAGCAGTACTTC. Amino acids: CASSVLSSGDEQYF.

This clonotype turned up a few times. This chain links TRBV12-3 or TRBV12-4 with TRBJ2-2, with D perhaps matching TRBD2 (5 bases). V lost 5 bases and J 6 bases, leaving 10 bases between the germline ends. The CDR3 spans 13 residues. CDR3 region: CASSELGSGELFF. CDR3 sequence (DNA): TGTGCCAGCAGTGAACTAGGTTCCGGGGAGCTGTTTTTT.

The V gene is TRBV11-1, the J gene TRBJ2-4; D possibly corresponds to TRBD2 (5 bases). V dropped 2 bases and J dropped 1 base, with 9 bases sitting between them. Germline CDR1 SGHAT, CDR2 FQDESV (reference sequence). This CDR3 comprises 15 residues. Written as DNA, the CDR3 is TGTGCCAGCAGCTTACGGGGTGAGGCCAAAAACATTCAGTACTTC. Translated, it gives CASSLRGEAKNIQYF.

V gene TRBV28 combines with J gene TRBJ1-5; 12 bases match TRBD1. Germline CDR1 is MDHEN and CDR2 is SYDVKM. V shed 4 bases and J 5 bases; nucleotides not matched to a gene: 3. The CDR3 consists of 15 residues. In nucleotides, the CDR3 is TGTGCCAGCAGTTCGGGACAGGGGGCGGATCAGCCCCAGCATTTT. Its translation is CASSSGQGADQPQHF.

The J gene is TRBJ2-7, the V gene TRBV20-1, with D perhaps matching TRBD1 (6 bases). V was clipped by 8 bases and J by 6 bases, with 23 bases between them. The CDR3 has 14 residues. Germline V gives CDR1 DFQATT, CDR2 SNEGSKA (reference sequence). CDR3 nucleotide sequence: TGCAGTTCCCGAACGCAGGGGCCGCCCTGCGAGCAGTACTTC. It is translated as CSSRTQGPPCEQYF.

J is TRBJ2-7 and V is TRBV20-1; the match to TRBD2 covers 12 bases. In germline, CDR1 is DFQATT, CDR2 SNEGSKA (reference sequence). The trim removed 0 bases at V and 3 bases at J, leaving 12 bases unmatched. This CDR3 has 18 amino acids. CDR3 sequence reads: CSARDGLAGGPDGYEQYF. For the CDR3, the DNA is TGCAGTGCTAGAGATGGGCTAGCGGGAGGGCCTGATGGCTACGAGCAGTACTTC.

The chain links TRBV4-2 to TRBJ1-4; D is uncertain. V was cut by 3 bases and J by 7 bases, with 9 bases left in between. There are 13 residues in the CDR3. Germline lookup yields CDR1 LGHNA and CDR2 YNFKEQ. The CDR3, as DNA: TGTGCCAGCAGCCAGGCCCGTGGTGAAAAACTGTTTTTT. Translation: CASSQARGEKLFF.

With regard to this clonotype: One junction end does not reproduce the germline sequence, and a read error may be involved. The genes are TRBV25-1 and TRBJ2-5, with D perhaps TRBD2 (5 bases). The germline gives CDR1 MGHDK, CDR2 SYGVNS. This CDR3 contains 15 residues. The CDR3 region is CASNEWVGVGETQYF. The CDR3 region has the DNA TGTGCCAGCAATGAATGGGTCGGGGTAGGAGAGACCCAGTACTTC.

This chain uses TRBV6-6 with TRBJ1-4; D is possibly TRBD1 (5 bases). There are 14 residues in the CDR3. Germline V gene data show CDR1 as MNHNY and CDR2 as SVGAGI (reference sequence). V was pared by 1 base and J by 6 bases, with 9 bases between. CDR3 sequence (DNA): TGTGCCAGCAGTTACTGGGGGGGGGATGAAAAACTGTTTTTT. As protein: CASSYWGGDEKLFF.

The chain has TRBV4-1 and TRBJ1-2; a weak D match, TRBD1 (6 bases). V was shortened by 4 bases and J by 0 bases, with 12 bases between the two germline ends. The CDR3 extends over 15 amino acids. Germline CDR1 MGHRA, CDR2 YSYEKL. DNA of the CDR3: TGCGCCAGCAGCCTCGGACAGAGTACTAACTATGGCTACACCTTC. Protein: CASSLGQSTNYGYTF.

J is TRBJ2-7 and V is TRBV20-1, with TRBD2 matching over 9 bases. The germline gives CDR1 DFQATT, CDR2 SNEGSKA (reference sequence). Losses at the gene ends were 4 bases for V and 1 base for J; bases not matched to a gene: 5. The CDR3 spans 14 residues. CDR3: CSATSGTVSYEQYF. CDR3 nucleotides: TGCAGTGCTACTAGCGGGACCGTTTCCTACGAGCAGTACTTC.

The chain employs TRBV7-7 and TRBJ2-1; 8 nucleotides match TRBD2. The germline CDR1 and CDR2 sequences are SSHAT and FNYEAQ (reference sequence). V lost 2 bases to trimming and J lost 0 bases; unmatched junction nucleotides: 6. The CDR3 loop spans 17 amino acids. In DNA, the CDR3 is TGTGCCAGCAGCTTATGGAAAAGCGGGAGCTCCTACAATGAGCAGTTCTTC. Translating it yields CASSLWKSGSSYNEQFF.

The genes are TRBV5-1 and TRBJ2-5, with 11 bases matching TRBD2. The better agreement between TRBJ2-7 and the DNA end casts doubt on the J call. This CDR3 has 20 amino acids. Germline V lookup: CDR1 SGHRS, CDR2 YFSETQ. The CDR3 DNA reads as TGCGCCAGCAGCTTAAAACCGAGTACTAGCGGGAGCGCCCACGCGTACGAGCAGTACTTC. Encoded protein: CASSLKPSTSGSAHAYEQYF.

The J gene is TRBJ2-1, the V gene TRBV6-2 or TRBV6-3; 10 bases are a match to TRBD2. The J call is in doubt because the DNA end fits TRBJ2-7 better. Germline values: CDR1 MNHEY, CDR2 SVGEGT. The CDR3 spans 19 residues. The CDR3 nucleotides read TGTGCCAGCAGTTACTCGATGGGTAGCGGGAGGAGCTCCTACAATGAGCAGTACTTC. Translation: CASSYSMGSGRSSYNEQYF.

This clonotype was seen only a few times. The chain is built from TRBV5-6 and TRBJ2-7; D remains ambiguous. Germline V gene sequence: CDR1 SGHDT, CDR2 YYEEEE. The CDR3 runs 12 residues. With 1 base removed from V and 3 bases from J, the gap between germline ends came to 5 bases. CDR3 sequence reads: CASSLLFYEQYF. The CDR3 coding sequence is TGTGCCAGCAGCTTGTTGTTCTACGAGCAGTACTTC.

This chain links TRBV20-1 with TRBJ1-6; possible D gene TRBD1, 6 bases. Germline-derived CDR1 and CDR2 are DFQATT and SNEGSKA (reference sequence). CDR3 length: 16 amino acids. Between the trimmed V and J ends, which lost 3 bases and 9 bases, there was a span of 21 bases. Written as DNA, the CDR3 is TGCAGTGCTAGTCCGGGGGGGGCGAGTGGTGGTTCACCCCTCCACTTT. The encoded protein is CSASPGGASGGSPLHF.